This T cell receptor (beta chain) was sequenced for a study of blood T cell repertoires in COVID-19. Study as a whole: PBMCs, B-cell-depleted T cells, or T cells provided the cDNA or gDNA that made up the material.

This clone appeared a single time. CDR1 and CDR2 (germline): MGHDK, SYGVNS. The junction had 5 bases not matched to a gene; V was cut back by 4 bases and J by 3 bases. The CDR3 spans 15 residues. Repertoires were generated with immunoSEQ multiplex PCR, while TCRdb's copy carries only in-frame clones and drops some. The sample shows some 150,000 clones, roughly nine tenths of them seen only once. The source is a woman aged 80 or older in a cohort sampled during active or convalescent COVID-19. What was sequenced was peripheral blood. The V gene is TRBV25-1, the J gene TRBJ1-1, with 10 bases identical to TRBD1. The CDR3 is CASSGQGAPDTEAFF. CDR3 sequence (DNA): TGTGCCAGCAGTGGACAGGGGGCGCCGGACACTGAAGCTTTCTTT.